These T cell receptor beta chains were read from a single sample in a study of cytomegalovirus exposure and HLA in healthy donors. TCRdb's table, derived via immunoSEQ multiplex PCR, lists solely in-frame clones and lacks some. The table lists around 140,000 clones, about 70% of them singletons. Input material: PBMCs. Receptors originate from a woman aged 40 to 50 in good health and CMV-seronegative. The CDR3 runs from the conserved cysteine through the conserved F or W. D genes are given only for firm matches. Clone size is given for some rows only: seen once, a few or many times, or a class if the clone is expanded.

D	size	V	J	CDR3	DNA
.	.	TRBV30	TRBJ1-1	CAWSPDSVEAFF	TGTGCCTGGAGTCCGGACAGCGTTGAAGCTTTCTTT
TRBD1	.	TRBV5-1	TRBJ2-7	CASSLLTGAYEQYF	TGCGCCAGCAGCCTACTTACAGGGGCCTACGAGCAGTACTTC
.	.	TRBV7-3	TRBJ1-2	CASSLYQGTPYGYTF	TGTGCCAGCAGCTTATACCAGGGAACCCCCTATGGCTACACCTTC
.	.	TRBV7-9	TRBJ2-5	CASKAGAPRETQYF	TGTGCCAGCAAGGCAGGGGCGCCAAGGGAGACCCAGTACTTC
.	.	TRBV2	TRBJ2-1	CASSEFVESGFRFF	TGTGCCAGCAGTGAATTCGTAGAGTCGGGGTTTCGGTTCTTC
.	few	TRBV6-6	TRBJ1-1	CASSPSYTEAFF	TGTGCCAGCAGTCCCAGTTACACTGAAGCTTTCTTT
.	.	TRBV19	TRBJ1-5	CASSPSSYQPQHF	TGTGCCAGTAGTCCCTCCTCCTACCAGCCCCAGCATTTT
.	.	TRBV4-2	TRBJ2-7	CASSQVLAGVYEQYF	TGTGCCAGCAGCCAAGTTTTGGCAGGGGTCTACGAGCAGTACTTC
.	.	TRBV18	TRBJ1-1	CASSPRQSNTEAFF	TGTGCCAGCTCACCTAGACAGTCCAACACTGAAGCTTTCTTT
.	few	TRBV29-1	TRBJ1-5	CSVAPGQGSNQPQHF	TGCAGCGTTGCCCCGGGACAAGGAAGCAATCAGCCCCAGCATTTT
.	.	TRBV13	TRBJ2-1	CASSLQGLLNEQFF	TGTGCCAGCAGCTTACAGGGTCTTCTCAATGAGCAGTTCTTC
.	.	TRBV6-1	TRBJ2-7	CASSELEQYF	TGTGCCAGCAGTGAACTTGAGCAGTACTTC
TRBD2	few	TRBV7-3	TRBJ2-2	CASSLTTSGGVAGELFF	TGTGCCAGCAGCTTAACTACTAGCGGGGGGGTAGCCGGGGAGCTGTTTTTT
.	.	TRBV28	TRBJ1-2	CASSGGNSYGYTF	TGTGCCAGCAGTGGAGGCAATAGCTATGGCTACACCTTC